Below, 21 T cell receptor beta chains from the same sample are listed, as sequenced in a study of blood T cell repertoires in COVID-19. TCRdb's copy holds only in-frame clones and misses some; the assay was immunoSEQ multiplex PCR. This table has 360,000 or so clones, just under 90% appearing once. The specimen was PBMCs or T cells enriched from blood (not recorded which). Receptor source: a woman under 40 who had recovered from COVID-19.

This chain links TRBV9 with TRBJ1-2, with no clear D. The CDR3 runs to 16 residues. Looked up from germline, CDR1 is SGDLS and CDR2 is YYNGEE. V lost 0 bases to trimming and J lost 5 bases, with 17 bases between them. CDR3 in amino acids: CASSVEVGGLPYGYTF. The CDR3 DNA reads as TGTGCCAGCAGCGTAGAGGTTGGAGGGCTACCGTATGGCTACACCTTC.

The chain carries TRBV2 and TRBJ2-2, with 11 bases fitting TRBD2. In germline, CDR1 is SNHLY, CDR2 FYNNEI. There are 14 residues in the CDR3. With V trimmed by 8 bases and J by 6 bases, 5 bases remained unmatched. The CDR3 protein is CASRLAGNSGELFF. CDR3 nucleotide sequence: TGTGCCAGCCGACTAGCGGGAAATTCCGGGGAGCTGTTTTTT. The whole variable domain, filled in from reference TRBV2 and TRBJ2-2, reads EPEVTQTPSHQVTQMGQEVILRCVPISNHLYFYWYRQILGQKVEFLVSFYNNEISEKSEIFDDQFSVERPDGSNFTLKIRSTKLEDSAMYFCASRLAGNSGELFFGEGSRLTVL.

The rearrangement joins TRBV30 to TRBJ2-7, with D possibly TRBD1 on 6 matching bases. Germline V gene data show CDR1 as GTSNPN and CDR2 as SVGIG (reference sequence). The ends were cut back, 8 bases at V and 3 bases at J, with 17 bases in the middle. The CDR3 totals 13 residues. CDR3 bases: TGTGCCACCCTAACAGGGAAGGACTACGAGCAGTACTTC. It codes for CATLTGKDYEQYF. Variable domain in full (rest from reference TRBV30 and TRBJ2-7): SQTIHQWPATLVQPVGSPLSLECTVEGTSNPNLYWYRQAAGRGLQLLFYSVGIGQISSEVPQNLSASRPQDRQFILSSKKLLLSDSGFYLCATLTGKDYEQYFGPGTRLTVT.

This clone appeared once. The chain links TRBV5-1 to TRBJ1-2, with 10 bases aligning to TRBD1. The germline gives CDR1 SGHRS, CDR2 YFSETQ. This CDR3 spans 17 amino acids. With V trimmed by 2 bases and J by 6 bases, 13 bases remained unmatched. The CDR3 spells CASSFVIGTGEFDGYTF. The CDR3 DNA follows: TGCGCCAGCAGCTTCGTTATCGGGACAGGGGAGTTTGATGGCTACACCTTC.

The rearrangement links TRBV19 to TRBJ2-5; 12 bases are shared with TRBD2. The CDR3 runs to 18 residues. The V gene end was trimmed by 2 bases and the J gene end by 0 bases; junction bases not matched to a gene: 7. The germline gives CDR1 LNHDA, CDR2 SQIVND (reference sequence). For the CDR3, the DNA is TGTGCCAGTAGTATAAAACTAGCGGGAGGAGTCGACCAAGAGACCCAGTACTTC. Protein: CASSIKLAGGVDQETQYF.

The chain uses TRBV7-9 and TRBJ2-7, with D perhaps matching TRBD2 (6 bases). This CDR3 contains 14 residues. The V gene's germline CDR1 is SEHNR and CDR2 FQNEAQ (reference sequence). V lost 1 base and J lost 7, with 14 bases in between. The CDR3 loop reads CASSLVGGRGEQYF. In nucleotides, the CDR3 is TGTGCCAGCAGCTTAGTGGGGGGACGGGGTGAGCAGTACTTC.

The chain is built from TRBV20-1 and TRBJ1-1; D not certain. Trimming left V 8 bases short and J 6 bases short, with 7 bases between. The germline V gene has CDR1 DFQATT and CDR2 SNEGSKA (reference sequence). The CDR3 consists of 9 residues. The DNA for the CDR3 is TGCAGTCCGGTGGCTGAAGCTTTCTTT. Translating gives CSPVAEAFF.

J is TRBJ2-7 and V is TRBV27; D call uncertain. Germline V gene data show CDR1 as MNHEY and CDR2 as SMNVEV (reference sequence). This CDR3 has 15 amino acids. V was trimmed by 0 bases and J by 1 base, leaving 10 bases between them. The CDR3 nucleotides are TGTGCCAGCAGTTTATCGTCAGTACAGTCCTACGAGCAGTACTTC. This translates into CASSLSSVQSYEQYF.

This clone is a singleton in its sample. This chain joins TRBV28 and TRBJ2-1, with TRBD1 identical over 10 bases. This CDR3 spans 16 amino acids. V was pared by 4 bases and J by 5 bases, with 8 bases of the junction left unmatched. The germline V gene has CDR1 MDHEN and CDR2 SYDVKM. The CDR3 DNA follows: TGTGCCAGCAGTTACTGGGGGGACAGGGGAAACAATGAGCAGTTCTTC. Protein sequence: CASSYWGDRGNNEQFF.

The CDR3 coding sequence is TGTGCCAGCTCACCACCGACGGAGGAAGAGACCCAGTACTTC. It codes for CASSPPTEEETQYF. J is TRBJ2-5 and V is TRBV18; possibly TRBD2 for D (5 bases). Deletions cut 0 bases from V and 3 bases from J, with 8 bases between. The CDR3 runs to 14 residues. From germline, CDR1 is KGHSH and CDR2 LQKENI. Looking up the rest from reference TRBV18 and TRBJ2-5 gives the full variable domain: NAGVMQNPRHLVRRRGQEARLRCSPMKGHSHVYWYRQLPEEGLKFMVYLQKENIIDESGMPKERFSAEFPKEGPSILRIQQVVRGDSAAYFCASSPPTEEETQYFGPGTRLLVL.

The V call is TRBV28, the J call TRBJ2-2; TRBD1 agrees at 7 bases. The junction had 6 bases not matched to a gene; V was cut back by 6 bases and J by 5 bases. The germline V gene encodes CDR1 MDHEN and CDR2 SYDVKM. The CDR3 totals 14 residues. CDR3: CASSPGGRTGELFF. The CDR3 nucleotides are TGTGCCAGCAGCCCAGGGGGTCGGACCGGGGAGCTGTTTTTT.

The V call is TRBV3-1 (or the pseudogene TRBV3-2), the J call TRBJ1-1, with D maybe TRBD1 (6 bases). The V gene's germline CDR1 is LGHDT and CDR2 YNNKEL (reference sequence). With 3 bases removed from V and 0 bases from J, the gap between germline ends came to 23 bases. CDR3 size: 19 residues. The CDR3 DNA sequence: TGTGCCAGCAGCCAGAATCCCATTGGGGGGGCCACCGTGAACACTGAAGCTTTCTTT. Translating gives CASSQNPIGGATVNTEAFF.

This clone came up once. The J gene is TRBJ1-1, the V gene TRBV28; 7 bases are a match to TRBD1. V lost 5 bases to trimming and J lost 4 bases; unmatched junction nucleotides: 7. The CDR3 covers 14 residues. Germline V gene lookup returns CDR1 MDHEN and CDR2 SYDVKM. CDR3 sequence (DNA): TGTGCCAGCAGTCCCCAAAGGGACAGCACTGAAGCTTTCTTT. Translated: CASSPQRDSTEAFF.

The V call is TRBV30, the J call TRBJ2-1; tentative D call: TRBD1 (6 bases). This CDR3 spans 16 amino acids. The germline V and J ends were trimmed by 3 bases and 4 bases, with 19 bases remaining between them. CDR1 is GTSNPN and CDR2 is SVGIG in the germline V gene (reference sequence). CDR3 residues: CAWSESPGTIYNEQFF. In DNA form, the CDR3 reads TGTGCCTGGAGCGAGAGCCCAGGGACAATTTACAATGAGCAGTTCTTC.

The chain uses TRBV18 and TRBJ1-1, with a tentative D call TRBD1 (5 bases). This CDR3 comprises 14 residues. The germline V and J ends were trimmed by 4 bases and 3 bases, with 12 bases remaining between them. CDR1 and CDR2 from the germline V gene are KGHSH and LQKENI. The CDR3 region is CASSLSQEYTEAFF. In DNA form, the CDR3 reads TGTGCCAGCTCACTATCACAGGAGTACACTGAAGCTTTCTTT.

The rearrangement links TRBV10-3 to TRBJ2-2; TRBD2 matches 8 bases. Trimming removed 6 bases from V and 1 base from J; junction bases left unmatched: 4. The CDR3 runs to 15 residues. Germline V gene data show CDR1 as ENHRY and CDR2 as SYGVKD. CDR3 sequence: CAIRTLAGNTGELFF. As DNA, the CDR3 is TGTGCCATCAGGACTCTAGCGGGGAACACCGGGGAGCTGTTTTTT.

This clone was detected once. The rearrangement uses TRBV30 and TRBJ1-6, with D perhaps matching TRBD1 (5 bases). This CDR3 has 14 amino acids. Trimming stripped 5 bases from V and 7 bases from J, with 15 bases between. Germline CDR1 is GTSNPN and CDR2 is SVGIG (reference sequence). In DNA form, the CDR3 reads TGTGCCTGGGGGGGGAGTAGGCGAAATTCACCCCTCCACTTT. Translated, it gives CAWGGSRRNSPLHF.

The chain is built from TRBV5-1 and TRBJ1-3; unclear D gene. Germline V lookup: CDR1 SGHRS, CDR2 YFSETQ. The CDR3 covers 13 residues. V lost 4 bases, J lost 7 bases, and 12 bases lay in between. DNA for the CDR3: TGCGCCAGCAGCCCCGGGCCGGGGAACACCATATATTTT. It encodes CASSPGPGNTIYF.

The genes are TRBV4-1 and TRBJ1-1; no reliable D call. The V end was cut by 3 bases, the J end by 4 bases, with 3 bases between. This CDR3 comprises 11 residues. CDR1 is MGHRA and CDR2 is YSYEKL in the germline V gene. The CDR3 protein is CASSHRTEAFF. The CDR3 DNA reads as TGCGCCAGCAGCCACCGCACTGAAGCTTTCTTT.

J is TRBJ2-1 and V is TRBV2, with TRBD1 matching over 7 bases. Germline-derived CDR1 and CDR2 are SNHLY and FYNNEI. The junction had 13 bases not matched to a gene; V was cut back by 8 bases and J by 3 bases. CDR3 length equals 16 residues. The CDR3 loop is CASSERGPQNYNEQFF. CDR3 in DNA: TGTGCCAGCTCCGAAAGGGGGCCCCAGAACTACAATGAGCAGTTCTTC.

The chain couples TRBV7-9 to TRBJ2-6; D remains unclear. Germline CDR1 SEHNR, CDR2 FQNEAQ (reference sequence). This CDR3 region has 16 residues. V lost 1 base and J 0 bases, leaving 7 bases between the germline ends. CDR3 sequence (DNA): TGTGCCAGCAGCTTAGATTCGTTCTCTGGGGCCAACGTCCTGACTTTC. This encodes CASSLDSFSGANVLTF.